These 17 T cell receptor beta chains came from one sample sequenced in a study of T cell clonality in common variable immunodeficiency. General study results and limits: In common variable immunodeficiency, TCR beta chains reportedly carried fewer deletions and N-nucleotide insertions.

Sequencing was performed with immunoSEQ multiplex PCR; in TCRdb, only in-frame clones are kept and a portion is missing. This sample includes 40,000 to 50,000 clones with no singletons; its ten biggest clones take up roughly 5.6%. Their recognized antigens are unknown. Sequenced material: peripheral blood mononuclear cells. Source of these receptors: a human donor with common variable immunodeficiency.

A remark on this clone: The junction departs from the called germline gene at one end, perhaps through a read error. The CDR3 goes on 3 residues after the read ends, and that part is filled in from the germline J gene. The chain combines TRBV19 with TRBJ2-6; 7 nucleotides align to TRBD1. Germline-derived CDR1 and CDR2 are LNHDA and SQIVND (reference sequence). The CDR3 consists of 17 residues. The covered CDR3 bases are TGTGCCGGTAGCCCGGGACAGCTTCTCTCTGGGGCCAACGTC. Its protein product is CAGSPGQLLSGANV. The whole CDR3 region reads CAGSPGQLLSGANVLTF.

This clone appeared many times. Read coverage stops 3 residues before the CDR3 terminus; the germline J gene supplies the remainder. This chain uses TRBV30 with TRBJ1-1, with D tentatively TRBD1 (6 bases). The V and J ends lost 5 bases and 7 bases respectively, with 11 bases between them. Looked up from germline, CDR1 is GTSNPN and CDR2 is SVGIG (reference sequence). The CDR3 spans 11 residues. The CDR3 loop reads CAWVQGIEAFF. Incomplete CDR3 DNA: TGTGCCTGGGTACAGGGAATTGAA.

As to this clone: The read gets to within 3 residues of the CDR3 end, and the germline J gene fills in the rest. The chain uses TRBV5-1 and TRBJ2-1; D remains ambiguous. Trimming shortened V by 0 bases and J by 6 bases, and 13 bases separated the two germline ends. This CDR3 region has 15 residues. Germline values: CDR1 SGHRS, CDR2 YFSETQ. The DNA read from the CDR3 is TGCGCCAGCAGCTTGGAGTCCCAGCGCGTCAATGAG. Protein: CASSLESQRVNE. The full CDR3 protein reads CASSLESQRVNEQFF.

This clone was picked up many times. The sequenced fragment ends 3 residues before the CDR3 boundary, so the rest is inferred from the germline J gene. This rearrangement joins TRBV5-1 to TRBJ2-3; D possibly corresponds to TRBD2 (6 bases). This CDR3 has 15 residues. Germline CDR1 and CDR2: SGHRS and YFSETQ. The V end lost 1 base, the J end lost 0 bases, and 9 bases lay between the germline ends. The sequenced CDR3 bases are TGCGCCAGCAGCTTGAATCGGGGGAGCACAGATACG. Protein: CASSLNRGSTDT. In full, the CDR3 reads CASSLNRGSTDTQYF. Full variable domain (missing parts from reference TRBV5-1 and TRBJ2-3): KAGVTQTPRYLIKTRGQQVTLSCSPISGHRSVSWYQQTPGQGLQFLFEYFSETQRNKGNFPGRFSGRQFSNSRSEMNVSTLELGDSALYLCASSLNRGSTDTQYFGPGTRLTVL.

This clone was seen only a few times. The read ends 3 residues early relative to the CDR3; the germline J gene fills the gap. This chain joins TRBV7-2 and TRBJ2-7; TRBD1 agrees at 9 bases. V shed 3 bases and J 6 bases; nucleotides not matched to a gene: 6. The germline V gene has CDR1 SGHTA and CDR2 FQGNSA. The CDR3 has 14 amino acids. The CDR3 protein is CASSFTGTGSEQYF. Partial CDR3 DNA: TGTGCCAGCAGCTTCACGGGGACAGGGAGCGAG. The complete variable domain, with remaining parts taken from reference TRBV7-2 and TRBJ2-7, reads GAGVSQSPSNKVTEKGKDVELRCDPISGHTALYWYRQSLGQGLEFLIYFQGNSAPDKSGLPSDRFSAERTGGSVSTLTIQRTQQEDSAVYLCASSFTGTGSEQYFGPGTRLTVT.

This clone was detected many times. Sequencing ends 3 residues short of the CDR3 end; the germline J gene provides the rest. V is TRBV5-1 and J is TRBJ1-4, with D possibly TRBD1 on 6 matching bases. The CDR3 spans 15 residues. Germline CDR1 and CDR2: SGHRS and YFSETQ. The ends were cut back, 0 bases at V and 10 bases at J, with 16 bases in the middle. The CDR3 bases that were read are TGCGCCAGCAGCTTGGGACAGGCCCGGGAGGGAAAA. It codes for CASSLGQAREGK. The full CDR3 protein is CASSLGQAREGKLFF.

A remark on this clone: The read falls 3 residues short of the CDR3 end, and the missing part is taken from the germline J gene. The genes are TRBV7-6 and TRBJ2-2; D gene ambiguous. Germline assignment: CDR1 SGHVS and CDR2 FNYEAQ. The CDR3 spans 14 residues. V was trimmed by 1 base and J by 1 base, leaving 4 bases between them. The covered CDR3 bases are TGTGCCAGCAGCTTAGGAGGGAACACCGGGGAG. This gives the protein CASSLGGNTGE. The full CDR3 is CASSLGGNTGELFF.

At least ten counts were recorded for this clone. Incomplete CDR3 DNA: TGTGCCAGCTATGGGACTATTGGGTCCTACGAG. The encoded protein is CASYGTIGSYE. The full-length CDR3 reads as CASYGTIGSYEQYF. The chain has TRBV2 and TRBJ2-7; TRBD2 matches at 7 bases. The CDR3 end lies 3 residues beyond the end of the read and is filled in from the germline J gene. V was clipped by 8 bases and J by 1 base; unmatched bases: 8. The CDR3 is 14 amino acids. Germline-derived CDR1 and CDR2 are SNHLY and FYNNEI. The full variable domain, its missing parts supplied by reference TRBV2 and TRBJ2-7, is EPEVTQTPSHQVTQMGQEVILRCVPISNHLYFYWYRQILGQKVEFLVSFYNNEISEKSEIFDDQFSVERPDGSNFTLKIRSTKLEDSAMYFCASYGTIGSYEQYFGPGTRLTVT.

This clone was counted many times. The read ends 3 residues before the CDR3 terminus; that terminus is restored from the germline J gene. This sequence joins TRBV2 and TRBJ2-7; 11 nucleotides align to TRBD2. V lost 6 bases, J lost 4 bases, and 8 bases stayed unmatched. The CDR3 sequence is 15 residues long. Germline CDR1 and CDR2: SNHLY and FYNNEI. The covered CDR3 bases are TGTGCCAGCAGGCCTACTAGCGGGGGTTTGTACGAG. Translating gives CASRPTSGGLYE. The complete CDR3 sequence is CASRPTSGGLYEQYF. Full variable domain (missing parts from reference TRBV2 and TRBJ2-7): EPEVTQTPSHQVTQMGQEVILRCVPISNHLYFYWYRQILGQKVEFLVSFYNNEISEKSEIFDDQFSVERPDGSNFTLKIRSTKLEDSAMYFCASRPTSGGLYEQYFGPGTRLTVT.

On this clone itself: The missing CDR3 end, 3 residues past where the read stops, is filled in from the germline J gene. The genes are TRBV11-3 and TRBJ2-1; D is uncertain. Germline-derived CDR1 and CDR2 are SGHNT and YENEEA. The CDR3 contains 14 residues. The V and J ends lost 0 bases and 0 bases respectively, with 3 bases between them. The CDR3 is CASSLDSSYNEQFF. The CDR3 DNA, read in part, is TGTGCCAGCAGCTTAGATAGCTCCTACAATGAG. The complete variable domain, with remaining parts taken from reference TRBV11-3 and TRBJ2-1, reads EAGVVQSPRYKIIEKKQPVAFWCNPISGHNTLYWYLQNLGQGPELLIRYENEEAVDDSQLPKDRFSAERLKGVDSTLKIQPAELGDSAVYLCASSLDSSYNEQFFGPGTRLTVL.

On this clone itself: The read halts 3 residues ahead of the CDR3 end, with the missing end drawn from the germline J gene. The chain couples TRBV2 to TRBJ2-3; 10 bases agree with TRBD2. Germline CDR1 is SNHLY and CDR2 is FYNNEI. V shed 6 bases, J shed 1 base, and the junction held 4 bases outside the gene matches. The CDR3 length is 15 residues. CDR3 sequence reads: CASSGGLAGTDTQYF. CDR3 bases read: TGTGCCAGCAGCGGCGGACTAGCGGGCACAGATACG.

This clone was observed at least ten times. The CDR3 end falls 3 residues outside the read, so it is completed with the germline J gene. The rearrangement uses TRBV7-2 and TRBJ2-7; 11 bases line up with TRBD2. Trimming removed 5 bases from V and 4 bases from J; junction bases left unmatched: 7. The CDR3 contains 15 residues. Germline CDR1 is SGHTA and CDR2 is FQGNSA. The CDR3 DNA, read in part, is TGTGCCAGCAGCGGGGGACTAGCGGATGATTACGAG. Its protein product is CASSGGLADDYE. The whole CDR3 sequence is CASSGGLADDYEQYF.

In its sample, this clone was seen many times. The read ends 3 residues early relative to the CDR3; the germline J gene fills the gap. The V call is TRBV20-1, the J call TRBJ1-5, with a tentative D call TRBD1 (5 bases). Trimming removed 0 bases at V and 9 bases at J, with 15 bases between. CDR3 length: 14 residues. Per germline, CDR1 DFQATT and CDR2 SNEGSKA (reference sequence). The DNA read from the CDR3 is TGCAGTGCTAGAGATGGCCAGGGTATTGGGCCC. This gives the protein CSARDGQGIGP. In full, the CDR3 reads CSARDGQGIGPQHF.

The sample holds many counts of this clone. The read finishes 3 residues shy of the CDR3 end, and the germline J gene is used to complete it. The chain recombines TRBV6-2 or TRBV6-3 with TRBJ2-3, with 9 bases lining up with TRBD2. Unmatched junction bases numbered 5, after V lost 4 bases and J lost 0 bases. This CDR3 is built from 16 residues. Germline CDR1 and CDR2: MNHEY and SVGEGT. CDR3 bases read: TGTGCCAGCAGTTCCGGACTAGCGCCTAGCACAGATACG. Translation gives CASSSGLAPSTDT. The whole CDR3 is CASSSGLAPSTDTQYF.

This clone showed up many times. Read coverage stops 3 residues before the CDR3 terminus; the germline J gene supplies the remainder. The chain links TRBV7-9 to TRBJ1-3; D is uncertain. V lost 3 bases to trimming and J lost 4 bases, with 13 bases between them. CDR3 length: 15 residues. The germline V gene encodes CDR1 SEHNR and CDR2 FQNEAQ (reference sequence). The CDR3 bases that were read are TGTGCCAGCAGCTTTGGACTCAGCTCAGGAAACACC. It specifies CASSFGLSSGNT. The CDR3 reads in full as CASSFGLSSGNTIYF.

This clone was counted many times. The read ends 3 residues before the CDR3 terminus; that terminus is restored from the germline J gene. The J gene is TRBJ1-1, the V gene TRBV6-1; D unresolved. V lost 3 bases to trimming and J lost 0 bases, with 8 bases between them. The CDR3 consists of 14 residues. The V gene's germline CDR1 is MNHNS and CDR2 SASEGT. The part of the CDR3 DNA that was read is TGTGCCAGCAGTGATGCCGGGTTGAACACTGAA. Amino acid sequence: CASSDAGLNTE. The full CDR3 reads CASSDAGLNTEAFF.

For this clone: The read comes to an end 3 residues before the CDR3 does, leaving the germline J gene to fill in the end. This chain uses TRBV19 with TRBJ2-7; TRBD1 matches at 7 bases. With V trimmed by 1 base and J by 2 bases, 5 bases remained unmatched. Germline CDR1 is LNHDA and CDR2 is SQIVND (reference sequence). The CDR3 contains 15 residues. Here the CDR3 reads CASSIGQGFTYEQYF. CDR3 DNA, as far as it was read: TGTGCCAGTAGTATAGGACAGGGTTTTACCTACGAG. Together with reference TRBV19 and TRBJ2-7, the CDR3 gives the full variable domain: DGGITQSPKYLFRKEGQNVTLSCEQNLNHDAMYWYRQDPGQGLRLIYYSQIVNDFQKGDIAEGYSVSREKKESFPLTVTSAQKNPTAFYLCASSIGQGFTYEQYFGPGTRLTVT.